This is a list of T cell receptor beta chains from one sample in a study of cytomegalovirus exposure and HLA in healthy donors. The repertoire was sequenced with immunoSEQ multiplex PCR; TCRdb's copy has only in-frame clones and lacks some. This sample yields roughly 190,000 clones, of which roughly 80% are seen a single time; approximately 2% belongs to the top ten. The sample taken for sequencing was PBMCs. All receptors come from a woman aged 25 to 39 in good health and CMV-seropositive. The CDR3 runs from the conserved cysteine through the conserved F or W. Fields, in order: J gene, V gene, CDR3 length, D gene, clone size, CDR3 DNA, CDR3 protein. The D gene is left open where the match is weak. Only some rows state a clone size, as once, few, many or a class for expanded clones.

TRBJ2-7,TRBV27,17,.,.,TGTGCCAGCAGTTTAAAAGGGTCTAGCGTTACATACTACGAGCAGTACTTC,CASSLKGSSVTYYEQYF
TRBJ2-3,TRBV4-3,15,.,.,TGCGCCAGCAGCCAAGAACTAGCCGAACCAGATACGCAGTATTTT,CASSQELAEPDTQYF
TRBJ2-3,TRBV7-2,15,TRBD1,few,TGTGCCAGCACCTCGGGGGACAGGGCTGCAGATACGCAGTATTTT,CASTSGDRAADTQYF
TRBJ1-2,TRBV27,13,.,.,TGTGCCAGCAGTTCCGGGTTCCATCATGGCTACACCTTC,CASSSGFHHGYTF
TRBJ1-2,TRBV28,12,.,.,TGTGCCACCTCAGCCGGGGGCTATGGCTACACCTTC,CATSAGGYGYTF
TRBJ1-6,TRBV7-2,15,.,once,TGTGCCAGCAGCCCCCAGAGGGGGTATAATTCACCCCTCCACTTT,CASSPQRGYNSPLHF
TRBJ1-5,TRBV6-5,14,TRBD1,.,TGTGCCAGCAGCCCGCGCAGGGGGCGAGAACCCCAGCATTTT,CASSPRRGREPQHF
TRBJ2-1,TRBV30,16,TRBD2,.,TGTGCCTGGAGTCTAGGGACTAGCGGGAGTGGGGATGAGCAGTTCTTC,CAWSLGTSGSGDEQFF
TRBJ1-1,TRBV7-9,14,.,.,TGTGCCAGCAGCTTGACGGCGGTGAACACTGAAGCTTTCTTT,CASSLTAVNTEAFF
TRBJ2-5,TRBV27,13,.,.,TGTGCCAGCAGAGTAACGGCGCAGGGGACCCAGTACTTC,CASRVTAQGTQYF
TRBJ2-3,TRBV4-2,17,TRBD2,.,TGTGCCAGCAGCCCCTCGCGGACTAGCGGTAGCACAGATACGCAGTATTTT,CASSPSRTSGSTDTQYF
TRBJ1-3,TRBV7-3,16,.,.,TGTGCCAGCAGCTTATCTGGGGCAGCCTCTGGAAACACCATATATTTT,CASSLSGAASGNTIYF
TRBJ2-2,TRBV7-2,14,.,.,TGTGCCAGCAGCTTAGTCTTCGACACCGGGGAGCTGTTTTTT,CASSLVFDTGELFF
TRBJ1-1,TRBV28,15,TRBD1,.,TGTGCCAGCAGCCCTCCCCTTGGACAGGGGGCACAAGCTTTCTTT,CASSPPLGQGAQAFF
TRBJ1-4,TRBV28,16,.,once,TGTGCCAGCAGTTTATCAGGAGGCGCAACTAATGAAAAACTGTTTTTT,CASSLSGGATNEKLFF
TRBJ2-7,TRBV7-9,15,.,.,TGTGCCAGCAGCTTATTGGCGGCGGGATCGACTGAGCAGTACTTC,CASSLLAAGSTEQYF
TRBJ1-2,TRBV10-3,15,TRBD1,few,TGTGCCATCAGTGAGTCGACAGGGGAAGGCTATGGCTACACCTTC,CAISESTGEGYGYTF
TRBJ2-3,TRBV11-3,14,.,.,TGTGCCAGCAGCTTGACAGCGAGCACAGATACGCAGTATTTT,CASSLTASTDTQYF
TRBJ1-2,TRBV27,14,TRBD1,.,TGTGCCAGCAGTTTCCGAGGGGGCCTCTATGGCTACACCTTC,CASSFRGGLYGYTF
TRBJ2-5,TRBV7-2,13,.,.,TGTGCCAGCAGCTCAAGGCGGGGCGGGACCCAGTACTTC,CASSSRRGGTQYF
TRBJ2-1,TRBV7-2,14,TRBD2,.,TGTGCCAGCAGTGGGGGACTAGGTTACAATGAGCAGTTCTTC,CASSGGLGYNEQFF
TRBJ2-2,TRBV18,16,TRBD1,.,TGTGCCAGCTCCCCCGTTGGGACAGTGAACACCGGGGAGCTGTTTTTT,CASSPVGTVNTGELFF
TRBJ2-5,TRBV7-2,17,TRBD2,.,TGTGCCAGCAGCTTGTTAGCGGGAGGCGCCAGAGGAGAGACCCAGTACTTC,CASSLLAGGARGETQYF
TRBJ1-1,TRBV6-5,11,.,.,TGTGCCAGCAGTTACTACGGGGAAGCTTTCTTT,CASSYYGEAFF
TRBJ2-1,TRBV29-1,15,.,once,TGCAGCGTTCAGAAATCGACGGGGACCTACAATGAGCAGTTCTTC,CSVQKSTGTYNEQFF
TRBJ1-4,TRBV5-1,14,.,.,TGCGCCAGCAGCTTGCTAGGGGTTAATGAAAAACTGTTTTTT,CASSLLGVNEKLFF
TRBJ2-5,TRBV23-1,11,.,.,TGCGCCGGCACACCTCGGAGGACCCAGTACTTC,CAGTPRRTQYF
TRBJ1-3,TRBV7-2,13,.,once,TGTGCCAGCAGCTCAGGGGTCGGAAACACCATATATTTT,CASSSGVGNTIYF
TRBJ2-5,TRBV7-2,11,.,.,TGTGCCAGCAGCCCAGAAATGACCCAGTACTTC,CASSPEMTQYF
TRBJ2-2,TRBV12-5,17,TRBD1,few,TGTGCTAGTGGTTATTGGTTGGGGACAGAGAACACCGGGGAGCTGTTTTTT,CASGYWLGTENTGELFF
TRBJ1-4,TRBV7-9,15,TRBD1,.,TGTGCCAGCAGCCTTGGGGACAGGGAAGGCGAAAAACTGTTTTTT,CASSLGDREGEKLFF
TRBJ2-5,TRBV14,15,TRBD2,.,TGTGCCAGCAGCCTTTTCCGGGGAGCGGGGGAGACCCAGTACTTC,CASSLFRGAGETQYF
TRBJ2-7,TRBV5-1,14,.,.,TGCGCCAGCAGCTTGGCCCCCCCCTCTTACGAGCAGTACTTC,CASSLAPPSYEQYF
TRBJ2-3,TRBV5-1,16,TRBD1,few,TGCGCCAGCAGCTTGGGTTGGACAGGGACCCCAGATACGCAGTATTTT,CASSLGWTGTPDTQYF
TRBJ1-5,TRBV6-4,14,.,.,TGTGCCAAAACAGGGATGTATAGCAATCAGCCCCAGCATTTT,CAKTGMYSNQPQHF
TRBJ1-4,TRBV5-1,16,TRBD1,.,TGCGCCAGCAGCCTCACCTGGGGACAGGGGACAGAAAAACTGTTTTTT,CASSLTWGQGTEKLFF
TRBJ2-7,TRBV9,16,TRBD2,.,TGTGCCAGCAGCGTAGCAGTCGGGGGGGACCTCTACGAGCAGTACTTC,CASSVAVGGDLYEQYF
TRBJ2-2,TRBV28,15,TRBD1,.,TGTGCCAGCAGCATTACAGGGGGTGGCCCCGGGGAGCTGTTTTTT,CASSITGGGPGELFF
TRBJ1-5,TRBV6-1,15,TRBD1,.,TGTGCCAGCAGTTCCGGGACAGGGGATGACGGGCCCCAGCATTTT,CASSSGTGDDGPQHF
TRBJ1-5,TRBV2,16,TRBD1,.,TGTGCCAGCAGGAAGGACAGGGGGCAAGGGAATCAGCCCCAGCATTTT,CASRKDRGQGNQPQHF
TRBJ2-1,TRBV7-2,14,.,.,TGTGCCAGCAGCTTAATAGCTAGCGGGACAGGGCAGTTCTTC,CASSLIASGTGQFF
TRBJ2-2,TRBV5-6,11,TRBD1,.,TGTGCCAGCACCCGACAGGGAGAGCTGTTTTTT,CASTRQGELFF
TRBJ1-1,TRBV7-9,15,.,.,TGTGCCAGCAGCCTGGGGCGAGGAGTGGCCGCTGAAGCTTTCTTT,CASSLGRGVAAEAFF
TRBJ1-5,TRBV27,15,.,.,TGTGCCAGCAGTTTTTCAGGGCCTTGGGATCAGCCCCAGCATTTT,CASSFSGPWDQPQHF
TRBJ1-6,TRBV4-3,15,.,.,TGCGCCAGCAGCCAAGACCAGGGCAACAATTCACCCCTCCACTTT,CASSQDQGNNSPLHF
TRBJ2-7,TRBV11-2,19,TRBD2,.,TGTGCCAGCAGCTCAGTCAGATGGGGAGGGTCCAGCCTGACCTACGAGCAGTACTTC,CASSSVRWGGSSLTYEQYF
TRBJ1-6,TRBV4-3,15,TRBD1,.,TGCGCCAGCAGCCAAGATCTGCAGGGGGTTTCACCCCTCCACTTT,CASSQDLQGVSPLHF
TRBJ1-1,TRBV19,17,TRBD1,.,TGTGCCAGTACCCTAAGGTTGGGACAGGGGGCGAACACTGAAGCTTTCTTT,CASTLRLGQGANTEAFF
TRBJ2-5,TRBV10-3,16,.,.,TGTGCCATCGGGGTCTTAGGGGCCCCCACAGAAGAGACCCAGTACTTC,CAIGVLGAPTEETQYF
TRBJ1-5,TRBV23-1,17,.,.,TGCGCCAGCAGACGAAACAGGACCCAATATAGCAATCAGCCCCAGCATTTT,CASRRNRTQYSNQPQHF
TRBJ2-7,TRBV28,15,TRBD1,few,TGTGCCAGCGATAGCCGGACAGGGCCCTTATACGAGCAGTACTTC,CASDSRTGPLYEQYF
TRBJ1-1,TRBV2,13,.,.,TGTGCCAGCAGTGAACAGGGCAACACTGAAGCTTTCTTT,CASSEQGNTEAFF
TRBJ1-1,TRBV18,15,TRBD1,.,TGTGCCAGCTCGCCAGGGACAGGGTCTAACACTGAAGCTTTCTTT,CASSPGTGSNTEAFF
TRBJ2-3,TRBV13,13,.,.,TGTGCCAGCAGCTCGTGGGGGGTGGACACGCAGTATTTT,CASSSWGVDTQYF
TRBJ2-1,TRBV18,13,.,.,TGTGCCAGCTCACCTGAGGGATACAATGAGCAGTTCTTC,CASSPEGYNEQFF
TRBJ2-3,TRBV11-2,15,.,.,TGTGCCAGCAGCTTAGGTCTAGTCTTTGAGATAGAGCAGTATTTT,CASSLGLVFEIEQYF
TRBJ1-2,TRBV6-5,13,TRBD1,.,TGTGCCAGCAGCCCCACAGGGGGCTATGGCTACACCTTC,CASSPTGGYGYTF
TRBJ2-2,TRBV13,18,TRBD2,.,TGTGCCAGCAGCTCCCAATCATGGACTAGGGGGAACACCGGGGAGCTGTTTTTT,CASSSQSWTRGNTGELFF
TRBJ2-5,TRBV18,14,TRBD2,.,TGTGCCAGCTCAGTACTAGCGGGAGCTGAGACCCAGTACTTC,CASSVLAGAETQYF
TRBJ1-1,TRBV20-1,11,.,.,TGCAGTGCTAGACAAACAGGGAAAGCTTTCTTT,CSARQTGKAFF